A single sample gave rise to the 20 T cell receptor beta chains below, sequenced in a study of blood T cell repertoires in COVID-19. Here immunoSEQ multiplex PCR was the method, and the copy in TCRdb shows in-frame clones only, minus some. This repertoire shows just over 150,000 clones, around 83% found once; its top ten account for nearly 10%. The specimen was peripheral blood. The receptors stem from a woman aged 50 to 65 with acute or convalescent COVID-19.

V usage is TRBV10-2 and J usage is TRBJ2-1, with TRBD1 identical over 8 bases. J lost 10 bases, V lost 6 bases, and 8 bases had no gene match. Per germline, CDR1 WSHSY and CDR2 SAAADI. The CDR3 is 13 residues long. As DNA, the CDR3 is TGCGCCAGCAGCACAGGGGGTCTTTACGAGCAGTTCTTC. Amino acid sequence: CASSTGGLYEQFF.

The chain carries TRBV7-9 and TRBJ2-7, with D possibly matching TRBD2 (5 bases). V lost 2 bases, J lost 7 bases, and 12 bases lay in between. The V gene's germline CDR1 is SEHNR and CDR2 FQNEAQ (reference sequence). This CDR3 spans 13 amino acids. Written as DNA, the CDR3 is TGTGCCAGCAGCTTAATAATTACGGGGGAGCAGTACTTC. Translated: CASSLIITGEQYF. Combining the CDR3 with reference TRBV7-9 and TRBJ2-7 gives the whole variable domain DTGVSQNPRHKITKRGQNVTFRCDPISEHNRLYWYRQTLGQGPEFLTYFQNEAQLEKSRLLSDRFSAERPKGSFSTLEIQRTEQGDSAMYLCASSLIITGEQYFGPGTRLTVT.

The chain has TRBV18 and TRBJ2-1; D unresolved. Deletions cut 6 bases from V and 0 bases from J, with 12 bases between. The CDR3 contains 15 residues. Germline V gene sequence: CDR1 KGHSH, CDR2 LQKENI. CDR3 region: CASSPVWSSYNEQFF. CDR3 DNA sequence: TGTGCCAGCTCCCCTGTGTGGAGCTCCTACAATGAGCAGTTCTTC.

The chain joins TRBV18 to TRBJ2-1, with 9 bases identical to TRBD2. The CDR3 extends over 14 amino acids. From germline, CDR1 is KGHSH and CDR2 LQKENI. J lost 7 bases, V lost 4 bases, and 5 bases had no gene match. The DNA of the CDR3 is TGTGCCAGCTCACAAACGACTAGCGGTAATGAGCAGTTCTTC. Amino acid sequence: CASSQTTSGNEQFF.

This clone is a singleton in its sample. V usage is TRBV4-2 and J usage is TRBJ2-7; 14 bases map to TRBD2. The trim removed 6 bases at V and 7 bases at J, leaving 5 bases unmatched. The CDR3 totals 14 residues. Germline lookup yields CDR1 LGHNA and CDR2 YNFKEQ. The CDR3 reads CASSQGLAGVEQYF. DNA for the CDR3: TGTGCCAGCAGTCAGGGACTAGCGGGAGTTGAGCAGTACTTC.

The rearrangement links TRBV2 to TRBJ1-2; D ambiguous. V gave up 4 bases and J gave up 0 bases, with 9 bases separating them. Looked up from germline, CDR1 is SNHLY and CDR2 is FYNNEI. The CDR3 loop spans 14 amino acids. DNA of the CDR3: TGTGCCAGCAGTGGTACAGACACTAACTATGGCTACACCTTC. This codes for CASSGTDTNYGYTF.

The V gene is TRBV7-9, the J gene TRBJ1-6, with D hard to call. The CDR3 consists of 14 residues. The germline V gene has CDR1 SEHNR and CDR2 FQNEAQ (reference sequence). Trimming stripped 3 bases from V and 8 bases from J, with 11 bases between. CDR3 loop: CASSFRGEDSPLHF. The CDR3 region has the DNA TGTGCCAGCAGCTTTAGAGGCGAGGATTCACCCCTCCACTTT.

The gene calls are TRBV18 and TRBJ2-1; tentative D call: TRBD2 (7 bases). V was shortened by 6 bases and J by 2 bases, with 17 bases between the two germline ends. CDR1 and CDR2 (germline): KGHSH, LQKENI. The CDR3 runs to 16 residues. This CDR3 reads CASSMRGGGPYNEQFF. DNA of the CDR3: TGTGCCAGCTCCATGCGAGGGGGGGGGCCCTACAATGAGCAGTTCTTC. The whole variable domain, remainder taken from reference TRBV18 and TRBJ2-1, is NAGVMQNPRHLVRRRGQEARLRCSPMKGHSHVYWYRQLPEEGLKFMVYLQKENIIDESGMPKERFSAEFPKEGPSILRIQQVVRGDSAAYFCASSMRGGGPYNEQFFGPGTRLTVL.

The CDR3 loop reads CASRPRQGVSPLHF. CDR3 coding DNA: TGTGCCAGCAGACCTCGACAGGGGGTTTCACCCCTCCACTTT. This chain joins TRBV7-2 and TRBJ1-6; TRBD1 agrees at 9 bases. The CDR3 has 14 residues. V trimming: 6 bases; J trimming: 9 bases; junction bases outside the gene matches: 6. Per germline, CDR1 SGHTA and CDR2 FQGNSA.

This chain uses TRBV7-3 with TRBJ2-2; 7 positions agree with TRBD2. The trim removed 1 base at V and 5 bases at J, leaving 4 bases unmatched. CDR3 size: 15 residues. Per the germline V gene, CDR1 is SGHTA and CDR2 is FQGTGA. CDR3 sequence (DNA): TGTGCCAGCAGCTTAAGTAGGACTAGTACCGGGGAGCTGTTTTTT. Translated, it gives CASSLSRTSTGELFF. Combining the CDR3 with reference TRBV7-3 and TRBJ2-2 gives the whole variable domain GAGVSQTPSNKVTEKGKYVELRCDPISGHTALYWYRQSLGQGPEFLIYFQGTGAADDSGLPNDRFFAVRPEGSVSTLKIQRTERGDSAVYLCASSLSRTSTGELFFGEGSRLTVL.

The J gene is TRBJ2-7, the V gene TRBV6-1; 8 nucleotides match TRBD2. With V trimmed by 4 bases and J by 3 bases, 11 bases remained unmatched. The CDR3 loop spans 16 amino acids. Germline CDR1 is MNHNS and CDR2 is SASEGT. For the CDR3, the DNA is TGTGCCAGCAGTGTGCGCGGAGCGGGGGCTTACTACGAGCAGTACTTC. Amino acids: CASSVRGAGAYYEQYF.

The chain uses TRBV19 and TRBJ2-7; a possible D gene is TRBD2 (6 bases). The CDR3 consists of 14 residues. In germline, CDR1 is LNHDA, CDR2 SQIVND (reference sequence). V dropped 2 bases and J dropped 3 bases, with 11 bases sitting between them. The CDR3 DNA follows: TGTGCCAGTAGTATATGGGAGGATGGCTACGAGCAGTACTTC. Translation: CASSIWEDGYEQYF.

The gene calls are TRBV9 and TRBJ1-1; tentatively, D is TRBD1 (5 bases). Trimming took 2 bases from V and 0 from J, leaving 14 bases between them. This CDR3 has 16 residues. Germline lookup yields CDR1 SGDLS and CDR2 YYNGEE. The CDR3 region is CASSVVAGLMNTEAFF. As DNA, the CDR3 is TGTGCCAGCAGCGTTGTTGCAGGGCTCATGAACACTGAAGCTTTCTTT. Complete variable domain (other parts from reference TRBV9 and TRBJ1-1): DSGVTQTPKHLITATGQRVTLRCSPRSGDLSVYWYQQSLDQGLQFLIQYYNGEERAKGNILERFSAQQFPDLHSELNLSSLELGDSALYFCASSVVAGLMNTEAFFGQGTRLTVV.

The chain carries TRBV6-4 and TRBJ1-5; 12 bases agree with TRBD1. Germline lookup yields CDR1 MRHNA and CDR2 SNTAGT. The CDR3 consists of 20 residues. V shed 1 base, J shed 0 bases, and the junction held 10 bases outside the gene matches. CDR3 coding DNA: TGTGCCAGCAGTGACTGGGACAGGGGGCCTAAAATTTATAGCAATCAGCCCCAGCATTTT. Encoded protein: CASSDWDRGPKIYSNQPQHF.

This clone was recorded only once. CDR3 DNA: TGTGCCAGCAGTTACGCTACAGGGGGGTCTGGAAACACCATATATTTT. It codes for CASSYATGGSGNTIYF. The gene calls are TRBV6-5 and TRBJ1-3, with 8 positions matching TRBD1. The CDR3 extends over 16 amino acids. CDR1 is MNHEY and CDR2 is SVGAGI in the germline V gene. With V trimmed by 2 bases and J by 1 base, 4 bases remained unmatched.

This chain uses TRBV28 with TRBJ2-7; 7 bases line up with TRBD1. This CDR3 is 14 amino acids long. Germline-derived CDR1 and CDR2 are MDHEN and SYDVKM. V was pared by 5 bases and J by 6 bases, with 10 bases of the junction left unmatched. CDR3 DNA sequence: TGTGCCAGCAGTATTACCGGGACAGTCTTCGAGCAGTACTTC. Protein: CASSITGTVFEQYF.

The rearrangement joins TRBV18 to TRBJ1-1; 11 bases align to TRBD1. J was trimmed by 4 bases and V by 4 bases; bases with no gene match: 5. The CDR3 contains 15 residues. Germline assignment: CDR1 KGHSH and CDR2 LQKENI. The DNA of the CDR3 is TGTGCCAGCTCACTAGCCGGGACAGGGGGCACTGAAGCTTTCTTT. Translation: CASSLAGTGGTEAFF.

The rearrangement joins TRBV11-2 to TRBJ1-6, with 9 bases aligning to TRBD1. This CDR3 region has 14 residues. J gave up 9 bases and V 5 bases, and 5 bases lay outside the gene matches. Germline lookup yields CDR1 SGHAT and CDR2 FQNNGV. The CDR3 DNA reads TGTGCCAGCAGCCTAGGACAGGGGCTTTCACCCCTCCACTTT. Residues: CASSLGQGLSPLHF.

The CDR3 loop reads CASSSQGAPSEQYF. The DNA of the CDR3 is TGTGCCAGCAGTTCCCAGGGGGCGCCCTCCGAGCAGTACTTC. The chain combines TRBV2 with TRBJ2-7, with 8 bases identical to TRBD1. The CDR3 is 14 amino acids. V lost 5 bases, J lost 6 bases, and 9 bases stayed unmatched. Per the germline V gene, CDR1 is SNHLY and CDR2 is FYNNEI.

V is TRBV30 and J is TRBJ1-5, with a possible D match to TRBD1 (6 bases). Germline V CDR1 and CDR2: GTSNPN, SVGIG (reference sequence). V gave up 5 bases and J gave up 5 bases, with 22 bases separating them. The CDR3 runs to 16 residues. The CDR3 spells CAWAGHRQSPYQPQHF. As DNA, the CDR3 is TGTGCCTGGGCGGGACACCGGCAAAGTCCTTATCAGCCCCAGCATTTT.